The 25 T cell receptor beta chains reported below all come from one sample, sequenced in a study of blood T cell repertoires in COVID-19. Sequenced by immunoSEQ multiplex PCR; TCRdb stores in-frame clones only, minus some. The sample holds approximately 180,000 clones; roughly 85% are singletons and the top ten take approximately 11%. Sequencing was carried out using peripheral blood. The receptors were gathered from a human donor with active or convalescent COVID-19. The donor label of this sample is uncertain.

The V gene is TRBV5-1, the J gene TRBJ2-1; 7 bases align to TRBD2. V lost 0 bases and J lost 1; bases outside the gene matches: 4. CDR3 length equals 16 residues. Germline values: CDR1 SGHRS, CDR2 YFSETQ. The CDR3 DNA sequence: TGCGCCAGCAGCTTGGATGTCGGGGGGTCCTACAATGAGCAGTTCTTC. Translated, it gives CASSLDVGGSYNEQFF.

The rearrangement uses TRBV5-1 and TRBJ1-5; TRBD1 aligns across 7 bases. Losses at the gene ends were 0 bases for V and 6 bases for J; bases not matched to a gene: 6. The CDR3 loop spans 15 amino acids. Germline V CDR1 and CDR2: SGHRS, YFSETQ. The CDR3 DNA reads as TGCGCCAGCAGCTTGGATGGGACAGAGGCTCAGCCCCAGCATTTT. It yields the protein CASSLDGTEAQPQHF.

The genes are TRBV3-1 (or the pseudogene TRBV3-2) and TRBJ1-2; D remains unclear. The CDR3 sequence is 15 residues long. From germline, CDR1 is LGHDT and CDR2 YNNKEL (reference sequence). Trimming took 4 bases from V and 5 from J, leaving 17 bases between them. The CDR3 is CASSPRDFSLYGYTF. In nucleotides, the CDR3 is TGTGCCAGCAGCCCGAGAGATTTTTCTTTGTATGGCTACACCTTC.

The CDR3 nucleotides read TGCGCCAGCAGCCCCACGTTATACTCCAGGGGTGGCTCTGGAAACACCATATATTTT. Amino acid sequence: CASSPTLYSRGGSGNTIYF. The rearrangement uses TRBV5-1 and TRBJ1-3, with D possibly matching TRBD1 (6 bases). The CDR3 consists of 19 residues. The V gene lost 4 bases and the J gene lost 0 bases, with 23 bases spanning the gap. The germline V gene has CDR1 SGHRS and CDR2 YFSETQ.

The chain couples TRBV18 to TRBJ1-5; D not resolved. The V and J ends lost 1 base and 6 bases respectively, with 10 bases between them. This CDR3 has 14 amino acids. The V gene's germline CDR1 is KGHSH and CDR2 LQKENI. CDR3 nucleotide sequence: TGTGCCAGCTCACCACAGGATACAGCTCAGCCCCAGCATTTT. Translating it yields CASSPQDTAQPQHF.

The V gene is TRBV6-5, the J gene TRBJ2-7; tentatively, D is TRBD1 (6 bases). Trimming removed 3 bases at V and 2 bases at J, with 8 bases between. There are 13 residues in the CDR3. Germline V lookup: CDR1 MNHEY, CDR2 SVGAGI. CDR3 sequence (DNA): TGTGCCAGCAGTTATCAGGGGCCCTACGAGCAGTACTTC. It encodes CASSYQGPYEQYF.

The chain joins TRBV19 to TRBJ1-2; D gene unclear. This CDR3 comprises 12 residues. Germline V gene lookup returns CDR1 LNHDA and CDR2 SQIVND (reference sequence). V was cut by 4 bases and J by 8 bases, with 11 bases left in between. This CDR3 reads CASSKVGGGYTF. In DNA form, the CDR3 reads TGTGCCAGTAGTAAGGTTGGCGGAGGCTACACCTTC. Full variable domain (outside the CDR3, taken from reference TRBV19 and TRBJ1-2): DGGITQSPKYLFRKEGQNVTLSCEQNLNHDAMYWYRQDPGQGLRLIYYSQIVNDFQKGDIAEGYSVSREKKESFPLTVTSAQKNPTAFYLCASSKVGGGYTFGSGTRLTVV.

This clone is medium-sized by share. This sample also contains other DNA sequences that code for the same CDR3. This chain links TRBV7-9 with TRBJ2-2; a weak D match, TRBD2 (7 bases). This CDR3 spans 16 amino acids. V was shortened by 2 bases and J by 0 bases, with 10 bases between the two germline ends. In germline, CDR1 is SEHNR, CDR2 FQNEAQ (reference sequence). CDR3 sequence reads: CASSLRGGANTGELFF. The CDR3 DNA sequence: TGTGCCAGCAGCTTAAGGGGGGGCGCGAACACCGGGGAGCTGTTTTTT.

This chain links TRBV7-3 with TRBJ2-5; 7 bases agree with TRBD2. The V gene end was trimmed by 5 bases and the J gene end by 5 bases; junction bases not matched to a gene: 14. Germline V gene lookup returns CDR1 SGHTA and CDR2 FQGTGA. CDR3 length equals 16 residues. In DNA, the CDR3 is TGTGCCAGCAGCCGGTGGGGTGGCGGGAGTGCGGAGACCCAGTACTTC. Translation: CASSRWGGGSAETQYF.

This rearrangement joins TRBV29-1 to TRBJ2-1; D remains unclear. The CDR3 consists of 17 residues. CDR1 SQVTM and CDR2 ANQGSEA come from the germline V gene. V lost 1 base, J lost 3 bases, and 19 bases lay in between. CDR3 residues: CSVEGSVSSVVYNEQFF. CDR3 nucleotide sequence: TGCAGCGTTGAAGGCAGCGTAAGTTCGGTCGTCTACAATGAGCAGTTCTTC.

This chain connects TRBV7-9 to TRBJ1-5; 8 nucleotides agree with TRBD1. With V trimmed by 0 bases and J by 7 bases, 2 bases remained unmatched. The germline gives CDR1 SEHNR, CDR2 FQNEAQ (reference sequence). This CDR3 is 14 amino acids long. For the CDR3, the DNA is TGTGCCAGCAGCTTAGCACAGGGGGAACAGCCCCAGCATTTT. Translating gives CASSLAQGEQPQHF.

The chain joins TRBV5-5 to TRBJ2-7; the D gene is possibly TRBD1 (5 bases). V was shortened by 1 base and J by 2 bases, with 16 bases between the two germline ends. Germline lookup yields CDR1 SGHKS and CDR2 YYEKEE (reference sequence). The CDR3 runs 16 residues. The CDR3 DNA is TGTGCCAGCAGCTTGATGCTCGGACACTCCCCCTACGAGCAGTACTTC. Its protein product is CASSLMLGHSPYEQYF.

This chain uses TRBV20-1 with TRBJ2-4; D ambiguous. CDR1 is DFQATT and CDR2 is SNEGSKA in the germline V gene (reference sequence). This CDR3 region has 18 residues. The germline V and J ends were trimmed by 3 bases and 0 bases, with 21 bases remaining between them. The CDR3 nucleotides are TGCAGTGCTAGTCGTTTGGCTAGGTCGGCTCTAGCCAAAAACATTCAGTACTTC. This encodes CSASRLARSALAKNIQYF.

This chain links TRBV11-2 with TRBJ1-2; D is unresolved. Trimming cost V 6 bases and J 4 bases, with 9 bases left between them. The V gene's germline CDR1 is SGHAT and CDR2 FQNNGV. CDR3 length equals 12 residues. The CDR3 spells CASRSRGYGYTF. DNA of the CDR3: TGTGCCAGCAGATCTCGGGGCTATGGCTACACCTTC.

In its sample, this clone was seen once. This chain uses TRBV4-3 with TRBJ1-4; TRBD1 agrees at 9 bases. Germline V gives CDR1 LGHNA, CDR2 YSLEER. The CDR3 loop spans 15 amino acids. The V segment lost 2 bases and the J segment 8 bases; nucleotides outside the gene matches: 6. Here the CDR3 reads CASSQRTGEAEKLFF. The CDR3 nucleotides read TGCGCCAGCAGCCAACGGACAGGGGAGGCCGAAAAACTGTTTTTT.

This clone was seen only once. The CDR3 DNA reads as TGTGCCAGCAGTTTAGTTGGGACAGGTTTTTATTATGGAAACACCATATATTTT. This translates into CASSLVGTGFYYGNTIYF. This sequence joins TRBV28 and TRBJ1-3; TRBD1 agrees at 8 bases. V lost 2 bases, J lost 3 bases, and 12 bases stayed unmatched. Germline CDR1 is MDHEN and CDR2 is SYDVKM. This CDR3 comprises 18 residues.

The J gene is TRBJ2-2, the V gene TRBV7-2; 11 positions agree with TRBD2. CDR1 is SGHTA, CDR2 FQGNSA, per germline. There are 18 residues in the CDR3. V shed 0 bases, J shed 5 bases, and the junction held 8 bases outside the gene matches. CDR3 bases: TGTGCCAGCAGCTTAGCGCTAGCGGGAGGCGCCGTTACCGGGGAGCTGTTTTTT. Protein: CASSLALAGGAVTGELFF. The whole variable domain, filled in from reference TRBV7-2 and TRBJ2-2, reads GAGVSQSPSNKVTEKGKDVELRCDPISGHTALYWYRQSLGQGLEFLIYFQGNSAPDKSGLPSDRFSAERTGGSVSTLTIQRTQQEDSAVYLCASSLALAGGAVTGELFFGEGSRLTVL.

The chain is built from TRBV7-2 and TRBJ1-6, with 7 nucleotides matching TRBD1. The CDR3 consists of 16 residues. Germline V lookup: CDR1 SGHTA, CDR2 FQGNSA. Germline trimming cut 5 bases from V and 3 bases from J; bases unmatched to any gene: 7. CDR3 in DNA: TGTGCCAGCAGCCAAACGACAGGGCTCTATAATTCACCCCTCCACTTT. It is translated as CASSQTTGLYNSPLHF.

The chain couples TRBV29-1 to TRBJ2-5; weak D call: TRBD1 (5 bases). This CDR3 contains 15 residues. In germline, CDR1 is SQVTM, CDR2 ANQGSEA. With 7 bases removed from V and 5 bases from J, the gap between germline ends came to 23 bases. CDR3 coding DNA: TGCAGCGCCCCCCTGGGGCTCTCCGCTTCGGAGACCCAGTACTTC. Translating it yields CSAPLGLSASETQYF.

This clone was seen only once. The gene calls are TRBV18 and TRBJ1-2, with 8 bases fitting TRBD1. This CDR3 is 14 amino acids long. V dropped 3 bases and J dropped 5; count of bases not matched to a gene: 5. Germline assignment: CDR1 KGHSH and CDR2 LQKENI. Here the CDR3 reads CASSPKQGGYGYTF. The CDR3, as DNA: TGTGCCAGCTCACCGAAACAGGGGGGGTATGGCTACACCTTC.

The rearrangement joins TRBV30 to TRBJ2-7, with D maybe TRBD1 (6 bases). In germline, CDR1 is GTSNPN, CDR2 SVGIG (reference sequence). Trimming took 4 bases from V and 5 from J, leaving 18 bases between them. The CDR3 has 14 residues. CDR3 protein: CAWNGDILLHEQYF. For the CDR3, the DNA is TGTGCCTGGAATGGGGACATCCTCCTGCACGAGCAGTACTTC.

The V call is TRBV4-1, the J call TRBJ2-1, with 10 bases that match TRBD2. The CDR3 runs to 16 residues. Germline V gene data show CDR1 as MGHRA and CDR2 as YSYEKL. The V segment lost 1 base and the J segment 7 bases; nucleotides outside the gene matches: 7. CDR3 protein: CASSQVKGLAINEQFF. In DNA form, the CDR3 reads TGCGCCAGCAGCCAAGTTAAGGGACTAGCGATTAATGAGCAGTTCTTC.

This chain uses TRBV9 with TRBJ1-1; D may be TRBD1 (6 bases). The CDR3 is 13 residues long. V was cut by 0 bases and J by 6 bases, with 9 bases left in between. From germline, CDR1 is SGDLS and CDR2 YYNGEE. The CDR3 loop reads CASSVVGGSEAFF. In DNA, the CDR3 is TGTGCCAGCAGCGTAGTAGGGGGATCTGAAGCTTTCTTT.

The V call is TRBV6-1, the J call TRBJ1-6, with a possible D match to TRBD1 (5 bases). CDR1 and CDR2 from the germline V gene are MNHNS and SASEGT. The CDR3 spans 15 residues. V lost 2 bases and J 8 bases, leaving 13 bases between the germline ends. CDR3 in DNA: TGTGCCAGCAGTGAAAACAGGCCCGAGGATTCACCCCTCCACTTT. Its protein product is CASSENRPEDSPLHF.

The V and J genes are TRBV18 and TRBJ2-3; 9 bases align to TRBD2. CDR3 length: 14 amino acids. V lost 3 bases, J lost 4 bases, and 2 bases stayed unmatched. CDR1 KGHSH and CDR2 LQKENI come from the germline V gene. The CDR3 loop reads CASSPRTSADTQYF. For the CDR3, the DNA is TGTGCCAGCTCACCGAGGACTAGCGCAGATACGCAGTATTTT.